Presented here are 19 T cell receptor beta chains from one specimen sequenced in a study of control samples from healthy donors and cancer patients (dated by TCRdb to 2020 to 2022). The library was produced with the immunoSEQ multiplex PCR assay. TCRdb re-hosts the immuneACCESS table, in-frame sequences only. Its copies lack some clones; in the studies checked, an unresolved V gene accounts for under half of them, and the cause for the rest is not known. Recorded for this sample are about 120,000 clones; approximately 88% of them occurred a single time. Roughly 3.2% of the sample comes from the top ten. The specimen was blood. The receptors were sampled from a man in his forties in good health.

The genes are TRBV14 and TRBJ1-1; no clear D. CDR1 and CDR2 (germline): SGHDN, FVKESK. This CDR3 spans 16 amino acids. Trimming shortened V by 1 base and J by 4 bases, and 16 bases separated the two germline ends. CDR3 in amino acids: CASSQVLTAWGTEAFF. As DNA, the CDR3 is TGTGCCAGCAGCCAAGTTCTGACGGCCTGGGGCACTGAAGCTTTCTTT.

V gene TRBV7-8 combines with J gene TRBJ2-1; no definite D call. The V end was cut by 8 bases, the J end by 1 base, with 9 bases between. Germline-derived CDR1 and CDR2 are SGHVS and FQNEAQ. The CDR3 loop spans 13 amino acids. This CDR3 reads CASWDRSYNEQFF. The DNA for the CDR3 is TGTGCCAGCTGGGATAGGTCCTACAATGAGCAGTTCTTC.

CDR3 loop: CASADRGRATDTQYF. For the CDR3, the DNA is TGTGCCAGCGCTGACAGGGGGAGAGCCACAGATACGCAGTATTTT. The chain is built from TRBV27 and TRBJ2-3; 9 bases align to TRBD1. The CDR3 spans 15 residues. CDR1 MNHEY and CDR2 SMNVEV come from the germline V gene (reference sequence). Trimming cost V 8 bases and J 2 bases; bases outside gene matches: 8.

V gene TRBV10-3 combines with J gene TRBJ2-5, with 8 bases fitting TRBD2. This CDR3 has 12 residues. V lost 11 bases, J lost 1 base, and 3 bases stayed unmatched. From germline, CDR1 is ENHRY and CDR2 SYGVKD. The CDR3: CAVSGGQETQYF. CDR3 bases: TGTGCCGTAAGCGGGGGCCAAGAGACCCAGTACTTC.

The chain is built from TRBV5-8 and TRBJ2-7; D gene unclear. Trimming cost V 5 bases and J 4 bases, with 16 bases left between them. Germline-derived CDR1 and CDR2 are SGHTS and YDEGEE. The CDR3 is 14 residues long. CDR3 region: CASRPLGFSYEQYF. The CDR3, as DNA: TGTGCCAGCAGACCGCTTGGGTTTTCGTACGAGCAGTACTTC. Full variable domain (remainder filled in from reference TRBV5-8 and TRBJ2-7): EAGVTQSPTHLIKTRGQQATLRCSPISGHTSVYWYQQALGLGLQFLLWYDEGEERNRGNFPPRFSGRQFPNYSSELNVNALELEDSALYLCASRPLGFSYEQYFGPGTRLTVT.

This chain uses TRBV4-3 with TRBJ2-3; 9 bases are a match to TRBD2. Germline values: CDR1 LGHNA, CDR2 YSLEER. J lost 4 bases, V lost 1 base, and 6 bases had no gene match. CDR3 length: 16 residues. The CDR3 here is CASSQGGGGAPDTQYF. CDR3 nucleotide sequence: TGCGCCAGCAGCCAAGGTGGCGGGGGGGCCCCAGATACGCAGTATTTT.

This clone was observed a handful of times. This chain uses TRBV5-5 with TRBJ2-2, with unresolved D. Germline V gives CDR1 SGHKS, CDR2 YYEKEE (reference sequence). This CDR3 has 16 residues. V shed 0 bases and J shed 2 bases, with 11 bases lying between them. CDR3 in amino acids: CASSLAPTPNTGELFF. CDR3 coding DNA: TGTGCCAGCAGCTTGGCCCCTACCCCTAACACCGGGGAGCTGTTTTTT.

CDR3 region: CSVLGQGRYGYTF. In DNA form, the CDR3 reads TGCAGCGTTCTGGGACAGGGACGCTATGGCTACACCTTC. The chain links TRBV29-1 to TRBJ1-2; 9 bases agree with TRBD1. V trimming: 5 bases; J trimming: 4 bases; junction bases outside the gene matches: 5. This CDR3 comprises 13 residues. Germline CDR1 SQVTM, CDR2 ANQGSEA. Full variable domain (remainder filled in from reference TRBV29-1 and TRBJ1-2): SAVISQKPSRDICQRGTSLTIQCQVDSQVTMMFWYRQQPGQSLTLIATANQGSEATYESGFVIDKFPISRPNLTFSTLTVSNMSPEDSSIYLCSVLGQGRYGYTFGSGTRLTVV.

The genes are TRBV7-2 and TRBJ1-2; 7 nucleotides line up with TRBD1. Trimming removed 5 bases from V and 7 bases from J; junction bases left unmatched: 10. This CDR3 has 14 residues. CDR1 SGHTA and CDR2 FQGNSA come from the germline V gene. Here the CDR3 DNA reads TGTGCCAGCAGCCCCCGGACAGGCGAAACTGGCTACACCTTC. It codes for CASSPRTGETGYTF.

The chain uses TRBV15 and TRBJ1-4; tentative D call: TRBD1 (6 bases). Germline V gene data show CDR1 as LNHNV and CDR2 as YYDKDF (reference sequence). The V end was cut by 1 base, the J end by 10 bases, with 16 bases between. The CDR3 runs 15 residues. CDR3 in DNA: TGTGCCACCAGCAGAGGAAGGACAGCTTCGGGAAAACTGTTTTTT. It specifies CATSRGRTASGKLFF.

The CDR3 reads CSASANTDTQYF. In nucleotides, the CDR3 is TGCAGTGCTAGTGCCAACACAGATACGCAGTATTTT. This chain joins TRBV20-1 and TRBJ2-3; no definite D call. The CDR3 totals 12 residues. Germline V gene sequence: CDR1 DFQATT, CDR2 SNEGSKA (reference sequence). V was shortened by 3 bases and J by 2 bases, with 6 bases between the two germline ends.

The V and J genes are TRBV2 and TRBJ1-2; 9 nucleotides align to TRBD1. Germline V gives CDR1 SNHLY, CDR2 FYNNEI. The ends lost 10 bases at V and 2 bases at J; junction bases unmatched: 5. The CDR3 has 13 amino acids. In nucleotides, the CDR3 is TGTGCCACCTCCGGGACAGGGAACTATGGCTACACCTTC. It specifies CATSGTGNYGYTF.

The V gene is TRBV27, the J gene TRBJ1-1; D call uncertain. Between the trimmed V and J ends, which lost 0 bases and 0 bases, there was a span of 5 bases. The germline V gene encodes CDR1 MNHEY and CDR2 SMNVEV (reference sequence). CDR3 length equals 14 residues. The CDR3 bases are TGTGCCAGCAGTTTATCAACAGTGAACACTGAAGCTTTCTTT. The encoded protein is CASSLSTVNTEAFF.

This rearrangement joins TRBV6-4 to TRBJ2-2; no reliable D call. The CDR3 is 12 residues long. CDR1 and CDR2 (germline): MRHNA, SNTAGT. Trimming removed 2 bases from V and 6 bases from J, with 4 bases in between. As DNA, the CDR3 is TGTGCCAGCAGTGACCGCCCCGGGGAGCTGTTTTTT. Amino acids: CASSDRPGELFF.

This chain joins TRBV24-1 and TRBJ1-2, with a possible D match to TRBD1 (5 bases). The CDR3 has 13 amino acids. Trimming left V 5 bases short and J 4 bases short, with 10 bases between. The V gene's germline CDR1 is KGHDR and CDR2 SFDVKD. Here the CDR3 DNA reads TGTGCCACCAGTGGGAGGGGCGCCTATGGCTACACCTTC. It translates to CATSGRGAYGYTF.

In DNA form, the CDR3 reads TGTGCCAGCAGCACCTCCGGGGGGAGGAACACTGAAGCTTTCTTT. Translated: CASSTSGGRNTEAFF. The V and J genes are TRBV11-3 and TRBJ1-1, with D possibly matching TRBD1 (5 bases). The CDR3 runs to 15 residues. CDR1 and CDR2 from the germline V gene are SGHNT and YENEEA. V was clipped by 5 bases and J by 1 base, with 14 bases between them.

This rearrangement joins TRBV7-3 to TRBJ2-7; 7 nucleotides align to TRBD1. The CDR3 loop spans 13 amino acids. From germline, CDR1 is SGHTA and CDR2 FQGTGA. V shed 1 base and J 6 bases; nucleotides not matched to a gene: 3. The CDR3, as DNA: TGTGCCAGCAGCTTAAAGGGGGCTGGCGAGCAGTACTTC. Protein sequence: CASSLKGAGEQYF.

This chain uses TRBV4-2 with TRBJ1-5; TRBD1 is a possible D gene (5 bases). V lost 2 bases and J 5 bases, leaving 10 bases between the germline ends. Germline V gene sequence: CDR1 LGHNA, CDR2 YNFKEQ. This CDR3 has 14 residues. The CDR3, as DNA: TGTGCCAGCAGCCAACAGGGATCGGATCAGCCCCAGCATTTT. The encoded protein is CASSQQGSDQPQHF.

CDR3 residues: CASSLTPPWGALVYEQYF. The CDR3 DNA reads as TGTGCCAGCAGTCTCACTCCACCGTGGGGGGCGCTCGTCTACGAGCAGTACTTC. The chain couples TRBV27 to TRBJ2-7; D could derive from TRBD1 or TRBD2 (6 bases each). Germline CDR1 and CDR2: MNHEY and SMNVEV (reference sequence). This CDR3 is 18 amino acids long. The V and J ends lost 5 bases and 3 bases respectively, with 26 bases between them.